The 9 T cell receptor beta chains reported below all come from one sample, sequenced in a study of cytomegalovirus exposure and HLA in healthy donors. Primers for the PCR totalled 60 Vbeta and 13 Jbeta. Assay used: immunoSEQ multiplex PCR; TCRdb lists only in-frame clones, some missing. The table includes 130,000 to 150,000 clones, 78% detected once. The material sequenced was PBMCs. The receptors shown here come from a man aged 40-50 years in good health and CMV-seropositive.

V gene TRBV30 combines with J gene TRBJ2-3; 10 bases are shared with TRBD2. Germline CDR1 is GTSNPN and CDR2 is SVGIG (reference sequence). Trimming took 3 bases from V and 4 from J; bases not matched to a gene: 7. This CDR3 spans 15 amino acids. The CDR3 DNA is TGTGCCTGGAGGCTAGCGGGAGCGGGTTCAGATACGCAGTATTTT. This sequence encodes CAWRLAGAGSDTQYF. Based on the CDR3 plus reference TRBV30 and TRBJ2-3, the full variable domain is SQTIHQWPATLVQPVGSPLSLECTVEGTSNPNLYWYRQAAGRGLQLLFYSVGIGQISSEVPQNLSASRPQDRQFILSSKKLLLSDSGFYLCAWRLAGAGSDTQYFGPGTRLTVL.

The rearrangement uses TRBV27 and TRBJ2-6; 7 bases are a match to TRBD1. CDR1 and CDR2 from the germline V gene are MNHEY and SMNVEV (reference sequence). The CDR3 loop spans 15 amino acids. Germline trimming cut 4 bases from V and 3 bases from J; bases unmatched to any gene: 3. The CDR3 nucleotides read TGTGCCAGCAGTTACACAGGGGTTGGGGCCAACGTCCTGACTTTC. Its translation is CASSYTGVGANVLTF.

CDR3 amino acids: CASSPTGTGRLAPYNEQFF. The CDR3 nucleotides are TGTGCCAGCAGTCCAACCGGGACAGGGAGACTAGCGCCATACAATGAGCAGTTCTTC. The chain is built from TRBV6-4 and TRBJ2-1; D is perhaps TRBD1 (9 bases). This CDR3 spans 19 amino acids. Trimming took off 5 bases at V and 4 bases at J, with 27 bases between the two ends. CDR1 MRHNA and CDR2 SNTAGT come from the germline V gene.

This clone was seen ten or more times. The chain carries TRBV6-5 and TRBJ1-5; D call uncertain. This CDR3 is 15 amino acids long. Germline V gives CDR1 MNHEY, CDR2 SVGAGI. Trimming took 5 bases from V and 6 from J, leaving 17 bases between them. Here the CDR3 reads CASSKQYVGGQPQHF. The CDR3, as DNA: TGTGCCAGCAGTAAACAATACGTTGGCGGTCAGCCCCAGCATTTT.

This clone was picked up a small number of times. This sequence joins TRBV10-3 and TRBJ2-3; maybe TRBD2 (6 bases). Germline values: CDR1 ENHRY, CDR2 SYGVKD. The CDR3 is made up of 14 amino acids. The V and J ends lost 2 bases and 11 bases respectively, with 17 bases between them. The CDR3 DNA sequence: TGTGCCATCAGTGAGGGGGGGACCTCGTTTTGGCAGTATTTT. Encoded protein: CAISEGGTSFWQYF.

This chain uses TRBV19 with TRBJ1-5; D is perhaps TRBD1 (6 bases). CDR1 is LNHDA, CDR2 SQIVND, per germline (reference sequence). Trimming took 5 bases from V and 6 from J, leaving 17 bases between them. This CDR3 contains 15 residues. The CDR3 protein is CASSSHTGRGQPQHF. The CDR3 DNA is TGTGCCAGTAGTTCCCATACAGGGAGGGGTCAGCCCCAGCATTTT.

The chain has TRBV28 and TRBJ2-4; D might be TRBD2 (5 bases). The germline CDR1 and CDR2 sequences are MDHEN and SYDVKM. CDR3 length: 16 amino acids. V shed 5 bases and J shed 3 bases, with 17 bases lying between them. DNA of the CDR3: TGTGCCAGCAGTATCCCACAGCAGAGGGTCAAAAACATTCAGTACTTC. This encodes CASSIPQQRVKNIQYF.

This chain joins TRBV7-9 and TRBJ2-3, with 9 nucleotides matching TRBD2. The V gene's germline CDR1 is SEHNR and CDR2 FQNEAQ (reference sequence). V shed 0 bases and J 4 bases; nucleotides not matched to a gene: 2. The CDR3 totals 15 residues. CDR3 DNA sequence: TGTGCCAGCAGCTTAGCGGGACTAGCAGCAGATACGCAGTATTTT. Translating gives CASSLAGLAADTQYF. Full variable domain (remainder filled in from reference TRBV7-9 and TRBJ2-3): DTGVSQNPRHKITKRGQNVTFRCDPISEHNRLYWYRQTLGQGPEFLTYFQNEAQLEKSRLLSDRFSAERPKGSFSTLEIQRTEQGDSAMYLCASSLAGLAADTQYFGPGTRLTVL.

Worth noting for this clone: Compared with germline, one end of the junction differs, possibly owing to a read error. V is TRBV7-9 and J is TRBJ2-7; TRBD1 agrees at 7 bases. This CDR3 contains 15 residues. From germline, CDR1 is SEHNR and CDR2 FQNEAQ (reference sequence). The CDR3 DNA follows: TGTTCCAGCAGTCCCGGGACAGCAAACGATTACGAGCAGTACTTC. Translated, it gives CSSSPGTANDYEQYF.